This T cell receptor beta chain was recovered during a study of CD8 T cells in ankylosing spondylitis. Libraries of TCR beta came from quantitative 5'-RACE with molecular barcodes. TCRdb called the 5' RACE reads again in MiXCR, with one record for every CDR3 protein. Here the sample spans just under 95,000 distinct CDR3 sequences, just under 9% being singletons. The sample holds many counts of this clonotype. This CDR3 contains 13 residues. The V end was cut by 3 bases, the J end by 7 bases, with 12 bases between. Specimen: blood, either unsorted or a sorted T cell fraction (not recorded which). This TCR was recovered from a male donor with ankylosing spondylitis or in good health (not recorded which). The chain combines TRBV12-3 or TRBV12-4 with TRBJ1-2; D uncertain. The CDR3 sequence: CASSLATTGGYTF. The CDR3 DNA reads TGTGCCAGCAGTTTGGCGACGACTGGTGGCTACACCTTC.